These 15 T cell receptor beta chains were all obtained from the same sample, sequenced in a study of T cell responses to AZD1222 COVID-19 vaccine. Clones were read by immunoSEQ multiplex PCR, and TCRdb kept only the in-frame ones, dropping some. The sample holds 60,000 to 75,000 clones; 65% to 90% are singletons and the top ten take roughly 19%. This specimen consisted of peripheral blood, obtained on day 0 of AZD1222 vaccination. Receptors were obtained from an adult in good health.

The gene calls are TRBV27 and TRBJ2-3, with no clear D. With 6 bases removed from V and 1 base from J, the gap between germline ends came to 5 bases. This CDR3 is built from 12 residues. CDR1 is MNHEY and CDR2 is SMNVEV in the germline V gene (reference sequence). CDR3: CASSRGTDTQYF. Here the CDR3 DNA reads TGTGCCAGCAGCCGAGGCACAGATACGCAGTATTTT.

The chain couples TRBV18 to TRBJ2-1, with 7 bases aligning to TRBD2. This CDR3 is 15 amino acids long. Germline V gene sequence: CDR1 KGHSH, CDR2 LQKENI. V was pared by 3 bases and J by 0 bases, with 2 bases of the junction left unmatched. As DNA, the CDR3 is TGTGCCAGCTCACCGGGAGGGATCTCCTACAATGAGCAGTTCTTC. Translating gives CASSPGGISYNEQFF. The variable domain in full, with the rest retrieved from reference TRBV18 and TRBJ2-1, is NAGVMQNPRHLVRRRGQEARLRCSPMKGHSHVYWYRQLPEEGLKFMVYLQKENIIDESGMPKERFSAEFPKEGPSILRIQQVVRGDSAAYFCASSPGGISYNEQFFGPGTRLTVL.

This clone was detected only a few times. This chain links TRBV6-5 with TRBJ2-1; 11 nucleotides agree with TRBD1. The CDR3 loop spans 15 amino acids. Germline lookup yields CDR1 MNHEY and CDR2 SVGAGI. Trimming removed 5 bases from V and 6 bases from J; junction bases left unmatched: 6. CDR3 DNA: TGTGCCAGCAGTAATCCGGGACAGGGGGGCAATGAGCAGTTCTTC. This gives the protein CASSNPGQGGNEQFF.

The chain carries TRBV5-1 and TRBJ2-5; possibly TRBD1 or TRBD2 for D (6 bases each). Trimming pared 0 bases from V and 4 bases from J, leaving 10 bases between. This CDR3 region has 14 residues. Germline-derived CDR1 and CDR2 are SGHRS and YFSETQ. This chain's CDR3 is CASSLGGGTETQYF. CDR3 DNA: TGCGCCAGCAGCTTGGGAGGGGGGACAGAGACCCAGTACTTC.

For the CDR3, the DNA is TGCAGTGTCCCAGGGGTCGGGGAGCAGTTCTTC. Protein product: CSVPGVGEQFF. The chain couples TRBV20-1 to TRBJ2-1; perhaps TRBD1 as D (6 bases). Germline CDR1 is DFQATT and CDR2 is SNEGSKA (reference sequence). V dropped 7 bases and J dropped 10 bases, with 14 bases sitting between them. The CDR3 is 11 amino acids.

The chain has TRBV27 and TRBJ2-2, with D perhaps TRBD1 (5 bases). The V end lost 8 bases, the J end lost 3 bases, and 13 bases lay between the germline ends. CDR3 size: 14 residues. The germline V gene encodes CDR1 MNHEY and CDR2 SMNVEV (reference sequence). The CDR3 coding sequence is TGTGCCAGCGGACAAAGACGAGACACCGGGGAGCTGTTTTTT. This sequence encodes CASGQRRDTGELFF.

The V call is TRBV5-6, the J call TRBJ2-7, with 8 bases lining up with TRBD1. The CDR3 consists of 15 residues. Looked up from germline, CDR1 is SGHDT and CDR2 is YYEEEE. V lost 2 bases, J lost 5 bases, and 9 bases stayed unmatched. CDR3 amino acids: CASSFAQGALHEQYF. CDR3 in DNA: TGTGCCAGCAGCTTTGCCCAGGGGGCGCTCCACGAGCAGTACTTC.

The chain employs TRBV4-2 and TRBJ1-2; D uncertain. The CDR3 sequence is 13 residues long. The V and J ends lost 0 bases and 0 bases respectively, with 2 bases between them. Germline CDR1 LGHNA, CDR2 YNFKEQ. This CDR3 is CASSQESNYGYTF. DNA for the CDR3: TGTGCCAGCAGCCAAGAATCTAACTATGGCTACACCTTC.

The genes are TRBV7-2 and TRBJ1-5, with D perhaps TRBD1 (6 bases). The CDR3 contains 16 residues. Trimming shortened V by 5 bases and J by 7 bases, and 21 bases separated the two germline ends. Germline V gene lookup returns CDR1 SGHTA and CDR2 FQGNSA. In DNA form, the CDR3 reads TGTGCCAGCAGCCAAAGGGGGGGCAGAACATGGCAGCCCCAGCATTTT. Translating it yields CASSQRGGRTWQPQHF.

The chain links TRBV7-2 to TRBJ1-4; D not certain. With 3 bases removed from V and 4 bases from J, the gap between germline ends came to 12 bases. CDR1 and CDR2 from the germline V gene are SGHTA and FQGNSA. CDR3 length: 15 residues. CDR3 sequence (DNA): TGTGCCAGCAGCTTCGATGCAGCGAGTAATGAAAAACTGTTTTTT. It is translated as CASSFDAASNEKLFF. Full variable domain (outside the CDR3, taken from reference TRBV7-2 and TRBJ1-4): GAGVSQSPSNKVTEKGKDVELRCDPISGHTALYWYRQSLGQGLEFLIYFQGNSAPDKSGLPSDRFSAERTGGSVSTLTIQRTQQEDSAVYLCASSFDAASNEKLFFGSGTQLSVL.

The chain employs TRBV4-1 and TRBJ2-7, with a tentative D call TRBD2 (6 bases). V lost 0 bases and J 0 bases, leaving 9 bases between the germline ends. Germline V gene data show CDR1 as MGHRA and CDR2 as YSYEKL. The CDR3 length is 15 residues. The CDR3, as DNA: TGCGCCAGCAGCCAAGATCGGGGGAGCTCCTACGAGCAGTACTTC. Translation gives CASSQDRGSSYEQYF.

Comments on this clone: One end of the junction is discordant with germline, which a read error may explain. V and J are TRBV4-1 and TRBJ1-5; D may be TRBD1 (6 bases). The germline CDR1 and CDR2 sequences are MGHRA and YSYEKL. The CDR3 sequence is 16 residues long. DNA of the CDR3: TGCGCCAGCAGCAAAGAGATGCGGGGGGCTGATCAGCCCCAGCATTTT. This encodes CASSKEMRGADQPQHF.

The chain links TRBV19 to TRBJ1-5, with D possibly TRBD1 on 6 matching bases. The CDR3 runs 15 residues. Per the germline V gene, CDR1 is LNHDA and CDR2 is SQIVND (reference sequence). Trimming removed 3 bases at V and 2 bases at J, with 11 bases between. The CDR3 protein is CASSIQGQGNQPQHF. DNA of the CDR3: TGTGCCAGTAGTATCCAGGGGCAAGGCAATCAGCCCCAGCATTTT.

CDR3 coding DNA: TGTGCCAGCAAAAGACAGGGGAACTTTGACTACGAGCAGTACTTC. Residues: CASKRQGNFDYEQYF. The gene calls are TRBV27 and TRBJ2-7, with 8 bases matching TRBD1. Trimming at V came to 7 bases and at J to 3 bases, leaving 11 bases not matched to a gene. The CDR3 has 15 residues. The V gene's germline CDR1 is MNHEY and CDR2 SMNVEV (reference sequence).

The V call is TRBV6-1, the J call TRBJ2-2, with D uncertain. Germline V gene sequence: CDR1 MNHNS, CDR2 SASEGT. CDR3 length: 14 residues. The V gene lost 2 bases and the J gene lost 6 bases, with 10 bases spanning the gap. The CDR3, as DNA: TGTGCCAGCAGTGAAATTGGGGTGCCCGGGGAGCTGTTTTTT. Protein: CASSEIGVPGELFF.